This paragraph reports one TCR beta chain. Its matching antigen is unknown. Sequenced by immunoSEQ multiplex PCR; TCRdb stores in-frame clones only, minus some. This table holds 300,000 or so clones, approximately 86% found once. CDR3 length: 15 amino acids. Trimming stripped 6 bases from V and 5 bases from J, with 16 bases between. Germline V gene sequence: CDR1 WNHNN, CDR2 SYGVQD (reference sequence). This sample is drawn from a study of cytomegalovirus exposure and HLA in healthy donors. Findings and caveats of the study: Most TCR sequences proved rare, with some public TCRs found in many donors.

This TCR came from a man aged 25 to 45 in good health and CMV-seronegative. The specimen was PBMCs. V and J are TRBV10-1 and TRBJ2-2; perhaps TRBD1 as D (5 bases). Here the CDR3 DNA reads TGCGCCAGCAGCAGGGTTGTGGGGTCTACCGGGGAGCTGTTTTTT. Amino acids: CASSRVVGSTGELFF.